These 23 T cell receptor beta chains originate from one sample sequenced in a study of radiotherapy plus CTLA-4 blockade in lung cancer. This table comes from immunoSEQ multiplex PCR, and its TCRdb copy is limited to in-frame clones, with some not included. The data hold around 30,000 clones, with about 70% observed a single time. The specimen was peripheral blood, collected from a patient treated with radiotherapy plus ipilimumab. The receptor set was obtained from a human donor with non-small cell lung cancer whose response to radiotherapy plus ipilimumab could not be evaluated.

As for this clone: The germline gene is not matched at one end of the junction; a read error may be the cause. V gene TRBV6-1 combines with J gene TRBJ1-1; 8 bases agree with TRBD1. Germline values: CDR1 MNHNS, CDR2 SASEGT. The CDR3 covers 12 residues. CDR3 in amino acids: CACRGLYTEAFF. In DNA form, the CDR3 reads TGTGCCTGCAGGGGGCTGTACACTGAAGCTTTCTTT.

This clone came up a few times. This CDR3 is CASSAPETGRGNTIYF. CDR3 nucleotide sequence: TGTGCCAGCAGTGCCCCGGAGACAGGGAGAGGAAACACCATATATTTT. J is TRBJ1-3 and V is TRBV6-1, with 7 bases that match TRBD1. V shed 4 bases and J 4 bases; nucleotides not matched to a gene: 10. Looked up from germline, CDR1 is MNHNS and CDR2 is SASEGT. This CDR3 has 16 residues.

The chain employs TRBV4-1 and TRBJ1-3; D unclear. The CDR3 is 15 residues long. Per the germline V gene, CDR1 is MGHRA and CDR2 is YSYEKL. With 0 bases removed from V and 3 bases from J, the gap between germline ends came to 9 bases. In DNA, the CDR3 is TGCGCCAGCAGCCAAGATCGATCGGGTGGAAACACCATATATTTT. Residues: CASSQDRSGGNTIYF.

The rearrangement links TRBV9 to TRBJ2-3, with TRBD2 matching over 9 bases. Trimming cost V 4 bases and J 6 bases; bases outside gene matches: 9. In germline, CDR1 is SGDLS, CDR2 YYNGEE. The CDR3 is made up of 15 amino acids. CDR3 in DNA: TGTGCCAGCAGCCGTAGCGGGAGTGTTAGGGATACGCAGTATTTT. It is translated as CASSRSGSVRDTQYF. The whole variable domain, filled in from reference TRBV9 and TRBJ2-3, reads DSGVTQTPKHLITATGQRVTLRCSPRSGDLSVYWYQQSLDQGLQFLIQYYNGEERAKGNILERFSAQQFPDLHSELNLSSLELGDSALYFCASSRSGSVRDTQYFGPGTRLTVL.

The table lists this clone with a count of one. The chain combines TRBV28 with TRBJ2-3; no firm D call. Germline CDR1 is MDHEN and CDR2 is SYDVKM. V lost 5 bases and J lost 2, with 5 bases in between. The CDR3 contains 12 residues. The CDR3, as DNA: TGTGCCAGCAGTCCAAACACAGATACGCAGTATTTT. Protein product: CASSPNTDTQYF.

The chain combines TRBV14 with TRBJ2-5, with unresolved D. Judging by the DNA end, TRBJ2-7 fits better; the J call may be wrong. The germline V gene encodes CDR1 SGHDN and CDR2 FVKESK. The CDR3 is 12 residues long. The CDR3 DNA is TGTGCCAGCAGCCAAGTGCCGTACGAGCAGTACTTC. Residues: CASSQVPYEQYF.

V gene TRBV5-1 combines with J gene TRBJ2-1; TRBD2 agrees at 12 bases. The germline V gene encodes CDR1 SGHRS and CDR2 YFSETQ. CDR3 length: 18 residues. Trimming took 4 bases from V and 8 from J; bases not matched to a gene: 16. The CDR3 sequence is CASSQRTSGISFQYEQFF. The CDR3 DNA reads as TGCGCCAGCAGCCAGCGGACTAGCGGGATCTCCTTTCAGTATGAGCAGTTCTTC.

This rearrangement joins TRBV5-1 to TRBJ2-7, with D perhaps TRBD2 (7 bases). CDR3 length: 15 residues. Germline CDR1 SGHRS, CDR2 YFSETQ. V was trimmed by 2 bases and J by 2 bases, leaving 14 bases between them. CDR3 coding DNA: TGCGCCAGCAGCTTAATCGGGGGGCCAACCTACGAGCAGTACTTC. Residues: CASSLIGGPTYEQYF.

The chain combines TRBV6-5 with TRBJ1-1; D is undetermined. This CDR3 is 14 amino acids long. In germline, CDR1 is MNHEY, CDR2 SVGAGI. V lost 6 bases to trimming and J lost 5 bases, with 16 bases between them. The CDR3 DNA reads as TGTGCCAGCAGATACCTTGTGCAGAATACTGAAGCTTTCTTT. It codes for CASRYLVQNTEAFF.

This rearrangement joins TRBV6-1 to TRBJ2-1; possible D gene TRBD1, 5 bases. The V gene's germline CDR1 is MNHNS and CDR2 SASEGT. The CDR3 covers 14 residues. V was trimmed by 10 bases and J by 7 bases, leaving 20 bases between them. CDR3 sequence reads: CATRSQGLRNEQFF. In DNA form, the CDR3 reads TGTGCCACCCGATCGCAGGGCCTGAGAAATGAGCAGTTCTTC.

As regards this clone: Other DNA sequences in this specimen translate into the identical CDR3. The chain recombines TRBV5-6 with TRBJ2-5; D is perhaps TRBD1 (5 bases). The germline V and J ends were trimmed by 1 base and 2 bases, with 12 bases remaining between them. This CDR3 spans 15 amino acids. Germline lookup yields CDR1 SGHDT and CDR2 YYEEEE. The CDR3, as DNA: TGTGCCAGCAGCTTGACCCAGGGAAGTCAAGAGACCCAGTACTTC. This gives the protein CASSLTQGSQETQYF.

V gene TRBV6-6 combines with J gene TRBJ2-7; the D gene is possibly TRBD2 (5 bases). The V end lost 6 bases, the J end lost 0 bases, and 12 bases lay between the germline ends. This CDR3 spans 14 amino acids. Germline V CDR1 and CDR2: MNHNY, SVGAGI (reference sequence). The DNA for the CDR3 is TGTGCCAGCAGCGGCGGCGCGGGCTCCTACGAGCAGTACTTC. It specifies CASSGGAGSYEQYF.

The chain has TRBV20-1 and TRBJ1-2; 7 positions match TRBD1. This CDR3 has 11 residues. Germline V gene data show CDR1 as DFQATT and CDR2 as SNEGSKA (reference sequence). V lost 7 bases and J lost 7; bases outside the gene matches: 6. Here the CDR3 DNA reads TGCAGTGTAAAGGGGGCGGGTGGCTACACCTTC. It is translated as CSVKGAGGYTF.

V gene TRBV6-1 combines with J gene TRBJ1-1; the match to TRBD1 covers 9 bases. This CDR3 has 15 residues. The germline CDR1 and CDR2 sequences are MNHNS and SASEGT. The J segment lost 8 bases and the V segment lost 5 bases, leaving 12 bases of the junction unmatched. The CDR3 DNA reads TGTGCCAGCAGTCCCCGGACAGGGGCGGTCCTAGAAGCTTTCTTT. This sequence encodes CASSPRTGAVLEAFF.

This clone was counted once. The chain links TRBV5-1 to TRBJ2-2, with 9 bases identical to TRBD1. CDR3 length: 16 residues. The junction had 9 bases not matched to a gene; V was cut back by 4 bases and J by 5 bases. CDR1 and CDR2 (germline): SGHRS, YFSETQ. The CDR3 is CASSTRQGEGTGELFF. DNA for the CDR3: TGCGCCAGCAGCACCAGACAGGGGGAGGGGACCGGGGAGCTGTTTTTT.

The chain uses TRBV18 and TRBJ2-7; 7 nucleotides match TRBD2. J lost 0 bases, V lost 6 bases, and 5 bases had no gene match. There are 14 residues in the CDR3. Germline CDR1 is KGHSH and CDR2 is LQKENI. The CDR3 loop reads CASSDRDYSYEQYF. As DNA, the CDR3 is TGTGCCAGCTCTGACCGGGACTACTCCTACGAGCAGTACTTC.

For this clone: Given a much more abundant clone one base away, this may be a read error. Other DNA sequences in this sample translate to the same CDR3. Here the CDR3 reads CASSTRGGGGSNYGYTF. The DNA for the CDR3 is TGTGCCAGCAGCACCCGAGGGGGTGGGGGTTCTAACTATGGCTACACCTTC. This sequence joins TRBV27 and TRBJ1-2; maybe TRBD1 (6 bases). CDR3 length: 17 residues. Looked up from germline, CDR1 is MNHEY and CDR2 is SMNVEV (reference sequence). Deletions cut 6 bases from V and 0 bases from J, with 20 bases between.

The CDR3 region has the DNA TGTGCCAGCAGCGTACGACAGGTTAATTCACCCCTCCACTTT. Amino acids: CASSVRQVNSPLHF. The J gene is TRBJ1-6, the V gene TRBV9; possibly TRBD1 for D (6 bases). V shed 1 base and J shed 6 bases, with 8 bases lying between them. This CDR3 is 14 amino acids long. The germline V gene encodes CDR1 SGDLS and CDR2 YYNGEE.

The chain combines TRBV15 with TRBJ1-4, with D possibly being TRBD1 (5 bases). CDR3 length: 13 residues. Germline CDR1 and CDR2: LNHNV and YYDKDF (reference sequence). Trimming pared 0 bases from V and 7 bases from J, leaving 6 bases between. As DNA, the CDR3 is TGTGCCACCAGCAGAGATCAGGGTGAAAAACTGTTTTTT. Its translation: CATSRDQGEKLFF. The whole variable domain, filled in from reference TRBV15 and TRBJ1-4, reads DAMVIQNPRYQVTQFGKPVTLSCSQTLNHNVMYWYQQKSSQAPKLLFHYYDKDFNNEADTPDNFQSRRPNTSFCFLDIRSPGLGDTAMYLCATSRDQGEKLFFGSGTQLSVL.

The V gene is TRBV10-2, the J gene TRBJ2-1; 11 positions agree with TRBD2. The germline V gene has CDR1 WSHSY and CDR2 SAAADI. The ends lost 6 bases at V and 8 bases at J; junction bases unmatched: 6. This CDR3 is built from 14 residues. CDR3 bases: TGCGCCAGCAGCATGACTAGCGGGATCGATGAGCAGTTCTTC. Residues: CASSMTSGIDEQFF.

The chain employs TRBV6-6 and TRBJ1-5; possible D gene TRBD1, 6 bases. V lost 6 bases to trimming and J lost 6 bases, with 15 bases between them. The length of the CDR3 is 14 residues. Germline V gene sequence: CDR1 MNHNY, CDR2 SVGAGI (reference sequence). The CDR3 is CASRMGHGVQPQHF. The CDR3 DNA sequence: TGTGCCAGCAGGATGGGACACGGGGTTCAGCCCCAGCATTTT.

In regard to this clone: No DNA is shown, since the ends of the CDR3 on it are uncertain; the CDR3 is the one TCRdb lists. The chain employs TRBV10-2 and TRBJ2-2; no DNA check was done on the table's D call, TRBD2. Germline V gene sequence: CDR1 WSHSY, CDR2 SAAADI. The CDR3 adds up to 17 amino acids, both ends counted. The CDR3: CASSDGAGGFGAGELFF.

The genes are TRBV7-2 and TRBJ2-3; 9 bases agree with TRBD1. Germline lookup yields CDR1 SGHTA and CDR2 FQGNSA. J lost 4 bases, V lost 5 bases, and 4 bases had no gene match. The length of the CDR3 is 14 residues. The CDR3 sequence is CASSLGQGADTQYF. CDR3 DNA: TGTGCCAGCAGCCTGGGACAGGGCGCAGATACGCAGTATTTT.